Shown below are 21 T cell receptor beta chains from a single sample sequenced in a study of cytomegalovirus exposure and HLA in healthy donors. Vbeta (60) and Jbeta (13) primers were used in the PCR. Clones were read by immunoSEQ multiplex PCR, and TCRdb kept only the in-frame ones, dropping some. The repertoire consists of some 150,000 clones, with approximately 84% occurring once and the leading ten covering 1.9%. Sequenced: PBMCs. These receptors came from a woman aged 40 to 55 in good health and CMV-seronegative.

The J gene is TRBJ2-7, the V gene TRBV1; TRBD2, as called in the table, went unchecked against the DNA. TRBV1 represents a pseudogene. The CDR3 sequence is 17 residues long. The CDR3 DNA reads TGCACCAGCAGCCAAGATCCCGGGGTAAAGAGCTCCTACGAGCAGTACTTC. This gives the protein CTSSQDPGVKSSYEQYF.

The chain uses TRBV4-2 and TRBJ1-5; D unresolved. The ends were cut back, 4 bases at V and 5 bases at J, with 9 bases in the middle. This CDR3 is built from 13 residues. CDR1 LGHNA and CDR2 YNFKEQ come from the germline V gene. The CDR3 protein is CASSRDIHQPQHF. In DNA form, the CDR3 reads TGTGCCAGCAGCCGAGACATTCATCAGCCCCAGCATTTT.

This clone was observed a few times. The chain recombines TRBV7-3 with TRBJ1-1; possibly TRBD1 for D (6 bases). Germline loops: CDR1 SGHTA, CDR2 FQGTGA. CDR3 length: 13 amino acids. V lost 2 bases and J lost 3, with 7 bases in between. CDR3 in amino acids: CASSLDRHTEAFF. In DNA form, the CDR3 reads TGTGCCAGCAGCTTAGACAGGCACACTGAAGCTTTCTTT.

This clone has a single count. This chain connects TRBV9 to TRBJ1-1; TRBD1 is a possible D gene (6 bases). Per the germline V gene, CDR1 is SGDLS and CDR2 is YYNGEE. The V and J ends lost 2 bases and 4 bases respectively, with 21 bases between them. The CDR3 is made up of 17 amino acids. The DNA for the CDR3 is TGTGCCAGCAGCGTCCCTCGAGACGAAACAGGGACCACTGAAGCTTTCTTT. This translates into CASSVPRDETGTTEAFF.

The V and J genes are TRBV7-6 and TRBJ2-5, with 10 bases fitting TRBD1. Losses at the gene ends were 5 bases for V and 3 bases for J; bases not matched to a gene: 18. CDR1 is SGHVS, CDR2 FNYEAQ, per germline. The CDR3 runs 19 residues. CDR3 DNA sequence: TGTGCCAGCAGCCACTCGTCACTCTTGTCGGGACAGGGGAAAGAGACCCAGTACTTC. Amino acid sequence: CASSHSSLLSGQGKETQYF.

The chain joins TRBV2 to TRBJ2-1; the match to TRBD1 covers 9 bases. V dropped 7 bases and J dropped 8; count of bases not matched to a gene: 9. Per germline, CDR1 SNHLY and CDR2 FYNNEI. The CDR3 loop spans 14 amino acids. CDR3 sequence: CASNGDRVVDEQFF. The CDR3 bases are TGTGCCAGCAATGGGGACAGGGTTGTCGATGAGCAGTTCTTC. Full variable domain (remainder filled in from reference TRBV2 and TRBJ2-1): EPEVTQTPSHQVTQMGQEVILRCVPISNHLYFYWYRQILGQKVEFLVSFYNNEISEKSEIFDDQFSVERPDGSNFTLKIRSTKLEDSAMYFCASNGDRVVDEQFFGPGTRLTVL.

The CDR3 DNA sequence: TGTGCCAGCAGTTTAGACACGATCGGACTAGCGGGGAGCTCCTACGAGCAGTACTTC. It codes for CASSLDTIGLAGSSYEQYF. The gene calls are TRBV28 and TRBJ2-7, with 12 bases identical to TRBD2. V lost 2 bases and J lost 0; bases outside the gene matches: 11. The length of the CDR3 is 19 residues. Germline lookup yields CDR1 MDHEN and CDR2 SYDVKM.

The chain joins TRBV5-1 to TRBJ2-7; maybe TRBD2 (5 bases). The CDR3 extends over 13 amino acids. Trimming removed 1 base from V and 5 bases from J, with 10 bases in between. Germline V gives CDR1 SGHRS, CDR2 YFSETQ. Here the CDR3 reads CASSLPGIHEQYF. In DNA form, the CDR3 reads TGCGCCAGCAGCTTGCCCGGGATCCACGAGCAGTACTTC.

The CDR3 sequence: CASSGRAGDHSGANVLTF. The CDR3 region has the DNA TGTGCCAGCAGCGGACGCGCAGGGGACCACTCTGGGGCCAACGTCCTGACTTTC. The V and J genes are TRBV7-3 and TRBJ2-6, with D maybe TRBD1 (6 bases). Germline V gene sequence: CDR1 SGHTA, CDR2 FQGTGA. The CDR3 has 18 amino acids. The V end lost 5 bases, the J end lost 0 bases, and 17 bases lay between the germline ends.

The V gene is TRBV10-3, the J gene TRBJ1-2; D uncertain. There are 14 residues in the CDR3. Looked up from germline, CDR1 is ENHRY and CDR2 is SYGVKD. Trimming pared 4 bases from V and 0 bases from J, leaving 9 bases between. In DNA form, the CDR3 reads TGTGCCATCAGTGTAGACACAGCTAACTATGGCTACACCTTC. This encodes CAISVDTANYGYTF.

J is TRBJ2-2 and V is TRBV6-5; possibly TRBD1 for D (6 bases). V lost 5 bases, J lost 4 bases, and 14 bases lay in between. CDR1 and CDR2 from the germline V gene are MNHEY and SVGAGI. The CDR3 has 15 residues. CDR3 DNA sequence: TGTGCCAGCAGTCACAGGGACCCGAGCACCGGGGAGCTGTTTTTT. This gives the protein CASSHRDPSTGELFF.

The J gene is TRBJ1-3, the V gene TRBV30; D may be TRBD1 (6 bases). The CDR3 length is 14 residues. Per the germline V gene, CDR1 is GTSNPN and CDR2 is SVGIG (reference sequence). Trimming shortened V by 5 bases and J by 4 bases, and 15 bases separated the two germline ends. CDR3 nucleotide sequence: TGTGCCTGGGGACAGAAGGTTCTCGGAAACACCATATATTTT. Its translation: CAWGQKVLGNTIYF.

In DNA, the CDR3 is TGTGCCAGCAGTAGCCGGACAGGCCTGGGGGAGACCCAGTACTTC. It codes for CASSSRTGLGETQYF. The chain couples TRBV2 to TRBJ2-5; 7 positions agree with TRBD1. This CDR3 has 15 amino acids. Looked up from germline, CDR1 is SNHLY and CDR2 is FYNNEI. The V gene end was trimmed by 5 bases and the J gene end by 5 bases; junction bases not matched to a gene: 11. Combining the CDR3 with reference TRBV2 and TRBJ2-5 gives the whole variable domain EPEVTQTPSHQVTQMGQEVILRCVPISNHLYFYWYRQILGQKVEFLVSFYNNEISEKSEIFDDQFSVERPDGSNFTLKIRSTKLEDSAMYFCASSSRTGLGETQYFGPGTRLLVL.

V gene TRBV11-2 combines with J gene TRBJ2-7; D not resolved. This CDR3 region has 15 residues. The ends were cut back, 8 bases at V and 2 bases at J, with 19 bases in the middle. Germline CDR1 and CDR2: SGHAT and FQNNGV. The CDR3 bases are TGTGCCAGCGGCGCCCTACGCGGTCGAACCTACGAGCAGTACTTC. Its protein product is CASGALRGRTYEQYF.

The rearrangement uses TRBV7-2 and TRBJ1-1, with D possibly TRBD1 on 6 matching bases. The CDR3 is 13 amino acids. CDR1 SGHTA and CDR2 FQGNSA come from the germline V gene. V shed 7 bases and J shed 5 bases, with 14 bases lying between them. CDR3 in DNA: TGTGCCAGCATGAGCGGGGGCGTAACTGAAGCTTTCTTT. It is translated as CASMSGGVTEAFF.

The chain combines TRBV7-2 with TRBJ2-7, with D maybe TRBD1 (6 bases). The CDR3 consists of 13 residues. Germline CDR1 reads SGHTA; CDR2 reads FQGNSA. V shed 3 bases and J shed 5 bases, with 11 bases lying between them. CDR3 amino acids: CASSFKGDHEQYF. CDR3 DNA sequence: TGTGCCAGCAGCTTTAAGGGGGACCACGAGCAGTACTTC. Looking up the rest from reference TRBV7-2 and TRBJ2-7 gives the full variable domain: GAGVSQSPSNKVTEKGKDVELRCDPISGHTALYWYRQSLGQGLEFLIYFQGNSAPDKSGLPSDRFSAERTGGSVSTLTIQRTQQEDSAVYLCASSFKGDHEQYFGPGTRLTVT.

This clone is a singleton in its sample. The chain is built from TRBV18 and TRBJ2-7, with 7 bases aligning to TRBD2. In germline, CDR1 is KGHSH, CDR2 LQKENI. The CDR3 has 15 residues. With V trimmed by 0 bases and J by 0 bases, 2 bases remained unmatched. For the CDR3, the DNA is TGTGCCAGCTCACCACCGGGCGGGAGCTCCTACGAGCAGTACTTC. Translating it yields CASSPPGGSSYEQYF.

The chain couples TRBV28 to TRBJ2-3; 9 nucleotides line up with TRBD2. The germline CDR1 and CDR2 sequences are MDHEN and SYDVKM. The V gene end was trimmed by 1 base and the J gene end by 2 bases; junction bases not matched to a gene: 7. There are 17 residues in the CDR3. CDR3: CASSLYSTSGYTDTQYF. DNA for the CDR3: TGTGCCAGCAGTTTATATTCGACTAGCGGCTACACAGATACGCAGTATTTT.

The V gene is TRBV18, the J gene TRBJ1-5; 7 positions agree with TRBD1. The trim removed 3 bases at V and 6 bases at J, leaving 5 bases unmatched. The germline gives CDR1 KGHSH, CDR2 LQKENI. CDR3 size: 14 residues. DNA for the CDR3: TGTGCCAGCTCACCCCAGGGGGTTAGTCAGCCCCAGCATTTT. The encoded protein is CASSPQGVSQPQHF.

This clone was observed a single time. This chain joins TRBV27 and TRBJ2-3, with TRBD2 identical over 7 bases. This CDR3 has 14 residues. Germline values: CDR1 MNHEY, CDR2 SMNVEV (reference sequence). V shed 7 bases and J 3 bases; nucleotides not matched to a gene: 7. CDR3 residues: CASKARERTDTQYF. The CDR3 DNA sequence: TGTGCCAGCAAGGCGCGGGAGAGGACAGATACGCAGTATTTT.

V and J are TRBV18 and TRBJ2-7; 9 bases are shared with TRBD1. The CDR3 is 16 amino acids. Losses at the gene ends were 4 bases for V and 4 bases for J; bases not matched to a gene: 11. Germline V gives CDR1 KGHSH, CDR2 LQKENI. CDR3 sequence: CASSQARDREIYEQYF. The CDR3 DNA is TGTGCCAGCTCACAAGCTCGGGACAGGGAGATATACGAGCAGTACTTC.